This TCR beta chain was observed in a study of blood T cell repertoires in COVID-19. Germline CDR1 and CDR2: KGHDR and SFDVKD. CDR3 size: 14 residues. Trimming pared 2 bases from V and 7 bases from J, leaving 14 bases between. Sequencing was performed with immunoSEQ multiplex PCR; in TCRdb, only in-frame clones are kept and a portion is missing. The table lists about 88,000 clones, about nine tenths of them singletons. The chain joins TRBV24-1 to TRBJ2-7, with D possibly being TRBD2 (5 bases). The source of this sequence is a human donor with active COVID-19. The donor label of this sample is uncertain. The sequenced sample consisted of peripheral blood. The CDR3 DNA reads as TGTGCCACCAGTGATTCGAATGGAGGTGAGGAGCAGTACTTC. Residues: CATSDSNGGEEQYF.